This T cell receptor (beta chain) came from a study of human T cells and chemical hapten exposure. Time point indicated: patch test 2, 6 weeks after DPC sensitization. The sample's treatment: therapeutic diphenylcyclopropenone sensitization with weekly scalp DPC. Blood sampling occurred before each patch-test application. The study's findings and limits: With patch test score, the counts of PT1 expanded TCRs showed a positive correlation.

This clonotype was picked up a small number of times. Its matching antigen is unknown. TCRdb reprocessed the RACE reads with MiXCR, giving one entry per CDR3 protein. The sample has about 94,000 distinct CDR3 sequences, about 9.6% seen once. CDR1 is KGHSH and CDR2 is LQKENI in the germline V gene. The CDR3 totals 14 residues. The ends were cut back, 1 base at V and 3 bases at J, with 10 bases in the middle. Material: whole blood, obtained in connection with sensitization to the hapten diphenylcyclopropenone (DPC). The chain has TRBV18 and TRBJ2-7; the D gene is possibly TRBD1 (6 bases). This TCR derives from a middle-aged woman with alopecia areata. Some clones in this sample may be carry-over from other donors' samples. The CDR3 protein is CASSPQGVDYEQYF. In DNA form, the CDR3 reads TGTGCCAGCTCACCACAGGGGGTAGACTACGAGCAGTACTTC.